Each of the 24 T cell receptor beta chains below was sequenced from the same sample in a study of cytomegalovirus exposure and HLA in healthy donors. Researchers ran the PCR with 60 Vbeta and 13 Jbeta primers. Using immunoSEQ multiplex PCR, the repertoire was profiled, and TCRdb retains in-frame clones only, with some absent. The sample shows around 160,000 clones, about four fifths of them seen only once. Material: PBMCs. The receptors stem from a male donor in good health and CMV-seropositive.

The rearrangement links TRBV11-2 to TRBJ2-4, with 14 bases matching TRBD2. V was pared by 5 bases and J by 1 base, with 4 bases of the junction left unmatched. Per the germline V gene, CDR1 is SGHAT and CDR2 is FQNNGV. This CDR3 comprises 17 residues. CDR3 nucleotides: TGTGCCAGCAGCCCATGGACTAGCGGGGGGGCCAAAAACATTCAGTACTTC. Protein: CASSPWTSGGAKNIQYF.

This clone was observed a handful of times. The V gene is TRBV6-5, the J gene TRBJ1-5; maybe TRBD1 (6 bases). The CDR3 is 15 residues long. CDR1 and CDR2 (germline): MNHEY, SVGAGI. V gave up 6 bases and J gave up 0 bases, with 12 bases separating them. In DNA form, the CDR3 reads TGTGCCAGCAGACGGGACACTGATAGCAATCAGCCCCAGCATTTT. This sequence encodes CASRRDTDSNQPQHF.

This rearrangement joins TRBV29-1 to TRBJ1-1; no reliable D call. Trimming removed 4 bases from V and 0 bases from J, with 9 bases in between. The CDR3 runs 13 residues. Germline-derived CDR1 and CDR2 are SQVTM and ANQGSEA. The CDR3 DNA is TGCAGCGTTGCTCAGTCAATGAACACTGAAGCTTTCTTT. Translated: CSVAQSMNTEAFF. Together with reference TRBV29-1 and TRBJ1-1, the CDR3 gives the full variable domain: SAVISQKPSRDICQRGTSLTIQCQVDSQVTMMFWYRQQPGQSLTLIATANQGSEATYESGFVIDKFPISRPNLTFSTLTVSNMSPEDSSIYLCSVAQSMNTEAFFGQGTRLTVV.

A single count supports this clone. CDR3 nucleotides: TGTGCCAGTAGGGCCCGGGGGAACACAGATACGCAGTATTTT. Translating gives CASRARGNTDTQYF. The V gene is TRBV19, the J gene TRBJ2-3; possible D gene TRBD2, 6 bases. V lost 6 bases, J lost 2 bases, and 12 bases lay in between. The germline gives CDR1 LNHDA, CDR2 SQIVND (reference sequence). This CDR3 is 14 amino acids long.

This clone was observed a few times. The CDR3 DNA sequence: TGTGCCAGCTTTACTAACTATGGCTACACCTTC. Its translation is CASFTNYGYTF. The chain joins TRBV2 to TRBJ1-2; D is unresolved. CDR3 size: 11 residues. The germline CDR1 and CDR2 sequences are SNHLY and FYNNEI. V was trimmed by 8 bases and J by 0 bases, leaving 4 bases between them. The full variable domain, in which reference TRBV2 and TRBJ1-2 provide the parts outside the CDR3, is EPEVTQTPSHQVTQMGQEVILRCVPISNHLYFYWYRQILGQKVEFLVSFYNNEISEKSEIFDDQFSVERPDGSNFTLKIRSTKLEDSAMYFCASFTNYGYTFGSGTRLTVV.

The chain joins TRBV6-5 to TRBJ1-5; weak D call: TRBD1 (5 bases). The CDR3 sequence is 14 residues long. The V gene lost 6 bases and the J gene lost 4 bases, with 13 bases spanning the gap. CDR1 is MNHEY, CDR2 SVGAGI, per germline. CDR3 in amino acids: CASRSPGRNQPQHF. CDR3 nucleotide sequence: TGTGCCAGCAGATCCCCAGGGAGGAATCAGCCCCAGCATTTT.

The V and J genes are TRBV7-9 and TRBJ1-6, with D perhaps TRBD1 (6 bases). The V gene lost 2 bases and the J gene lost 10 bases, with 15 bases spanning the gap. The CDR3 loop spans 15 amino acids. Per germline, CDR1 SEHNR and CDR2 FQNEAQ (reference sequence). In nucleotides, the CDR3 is TGTGCCAGCAGCTTAACGGGGGCCGGGGGGTCACCCCTCCACTTT. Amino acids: CASSLTGAGGSPLHF.

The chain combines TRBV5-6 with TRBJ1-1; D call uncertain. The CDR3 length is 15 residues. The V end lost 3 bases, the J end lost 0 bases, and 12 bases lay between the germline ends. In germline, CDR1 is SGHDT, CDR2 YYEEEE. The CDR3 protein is CASSYGLAMNTEAFF. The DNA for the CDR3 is TGTGCCAGCAGCTATGGCCTAGCGATGAACACTGAAGCTTTCTTT.

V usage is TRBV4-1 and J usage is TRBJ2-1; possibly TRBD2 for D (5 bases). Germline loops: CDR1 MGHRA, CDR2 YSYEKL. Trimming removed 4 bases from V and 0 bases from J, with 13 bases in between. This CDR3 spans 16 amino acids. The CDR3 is CASSRTQRSSYNEQFF. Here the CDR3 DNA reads TGCGCCAGCAGCCGGACGCAGCGGAGCTCCTACAATGAGCAGTTCTTC.

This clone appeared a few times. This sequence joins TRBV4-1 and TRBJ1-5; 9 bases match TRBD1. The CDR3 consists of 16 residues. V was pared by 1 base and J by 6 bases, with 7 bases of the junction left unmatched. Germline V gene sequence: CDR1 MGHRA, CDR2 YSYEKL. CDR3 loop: CASSQVPYRGPQPQHF. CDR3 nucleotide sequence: TGCGCCAGCAGCCAAGTTCCTTACAGGGGGCCTCAGCCCCAGCATTTT.

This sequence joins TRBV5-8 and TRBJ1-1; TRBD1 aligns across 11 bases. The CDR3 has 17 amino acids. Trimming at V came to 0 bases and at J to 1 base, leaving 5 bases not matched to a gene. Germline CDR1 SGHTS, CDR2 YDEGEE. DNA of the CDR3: TGTGCCAGCAGCTTGGACCGGGACAGGGGGTGGAACACTGAAGCTTTCTTT. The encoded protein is CASSLDRDRGWNTEAFF.

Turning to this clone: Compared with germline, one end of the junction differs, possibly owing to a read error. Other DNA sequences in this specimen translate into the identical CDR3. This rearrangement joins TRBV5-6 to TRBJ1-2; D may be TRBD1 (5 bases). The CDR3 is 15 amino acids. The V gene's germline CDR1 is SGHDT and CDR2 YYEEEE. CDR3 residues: CASSYNSGGNSGYTF. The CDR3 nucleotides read TGCGCCAGCAGCTATAATAGCGGGGGTAATTCTGGCTACACCTTC.

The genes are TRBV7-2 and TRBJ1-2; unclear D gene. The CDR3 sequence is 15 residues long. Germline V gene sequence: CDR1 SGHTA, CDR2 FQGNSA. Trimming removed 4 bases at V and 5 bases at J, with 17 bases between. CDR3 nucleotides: TGTGCCAGCAGCTCTCGCCCGACAAAACGTTATGGCTACACCTTC. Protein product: CASSSRPTKRYGYTF.

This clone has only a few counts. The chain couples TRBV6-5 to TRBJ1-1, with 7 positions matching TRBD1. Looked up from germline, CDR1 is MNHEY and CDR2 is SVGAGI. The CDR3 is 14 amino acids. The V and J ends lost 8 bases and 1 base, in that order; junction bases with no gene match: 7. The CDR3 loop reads CASGDREENTEAFF. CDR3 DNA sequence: TGTGCCAGCGGTGACAGGGAGGAGAACACTGAAGCTTTCTTT.

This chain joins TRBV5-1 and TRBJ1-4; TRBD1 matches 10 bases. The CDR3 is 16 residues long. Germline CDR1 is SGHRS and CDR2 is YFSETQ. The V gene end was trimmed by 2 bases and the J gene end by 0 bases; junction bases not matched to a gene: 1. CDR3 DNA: TGCGCCAGCAGCTTCGGACAGGGGGCAACTAATGAAAAACTGTTTTTT. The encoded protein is CASSFGQGATNEKLFF.

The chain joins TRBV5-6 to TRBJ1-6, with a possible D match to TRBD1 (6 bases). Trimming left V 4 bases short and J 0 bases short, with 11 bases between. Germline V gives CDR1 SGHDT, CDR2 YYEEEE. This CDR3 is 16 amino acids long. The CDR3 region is CASSLDRNSYNSPLHF. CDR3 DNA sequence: TGTGCCAGCAGCCTCGACAGGAACTCCTATAATTCACCCCTCCACTTT.

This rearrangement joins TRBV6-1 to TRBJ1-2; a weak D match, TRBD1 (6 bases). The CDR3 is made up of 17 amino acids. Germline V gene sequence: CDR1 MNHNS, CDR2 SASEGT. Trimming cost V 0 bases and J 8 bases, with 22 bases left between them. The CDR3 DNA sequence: TGTGCCAGCAGTGAAGCGCTCGGAAACTTACAGGGTAGGGGCTACACCTTC. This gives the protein CASSEALGNLQGRGYTF.

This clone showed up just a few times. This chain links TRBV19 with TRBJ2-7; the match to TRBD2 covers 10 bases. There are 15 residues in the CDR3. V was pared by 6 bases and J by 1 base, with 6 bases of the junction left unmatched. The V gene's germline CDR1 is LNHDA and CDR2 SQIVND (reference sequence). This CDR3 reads CASSLAGDPSYEQYF. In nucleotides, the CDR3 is TGTGCCAGTAGCCTAGCGGGGGACCCTTCCTACGAGCAGTACTTC.

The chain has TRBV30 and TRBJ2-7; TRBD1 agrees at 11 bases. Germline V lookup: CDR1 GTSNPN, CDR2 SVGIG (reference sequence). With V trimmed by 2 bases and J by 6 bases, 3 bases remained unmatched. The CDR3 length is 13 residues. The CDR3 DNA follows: TGTGCCTGGAGTAGGGGACAGGGGGGCGAGCAGTACTTC. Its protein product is CAWSRGQGGEQYF.

CDR3 in DNA: TGTGCCACAGAAGGTGGAGGAAATTCACCCCTCCACTTT. Protein product: CATEGGGNSPLHF. The chain couples TRBV25-1 to TRBJ1-6, with no clear D. Per the germline V gene, CDR1 is MGHDK and CDR2 is SYGVNS. The length of the CDR3 is 13 residues. The ends were cut back, 10 bases at V and 7 bases at J, with 14 bases in the middle. Together with reference TRBV25-1 and TRBJ1-6, the CDR3 gives the full variable domain: EADIYQTPRYLVIGTGKKITLECSQTMGHDKMYWYQQDPGMELHLIHYSYGVNSTEKGDLSSESTVSRIRTEHFPLTLESARPSHTSQYLCATEGGGNSPLHFGNGTRLTVT.

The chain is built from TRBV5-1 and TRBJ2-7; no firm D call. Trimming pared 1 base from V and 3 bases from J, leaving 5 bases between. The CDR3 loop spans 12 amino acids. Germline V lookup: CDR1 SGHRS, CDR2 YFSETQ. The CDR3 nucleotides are TGCGCCAGCAGCTTGCTAGGCTACGAGCAGTACTTC. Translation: CASSLLGYEQYF.

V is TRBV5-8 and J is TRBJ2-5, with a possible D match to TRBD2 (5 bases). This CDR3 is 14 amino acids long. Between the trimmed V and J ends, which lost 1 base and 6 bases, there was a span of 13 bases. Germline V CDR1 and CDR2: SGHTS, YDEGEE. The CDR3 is CASSLRGNRKTQYF. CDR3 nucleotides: TGTGCCAGCAGCTTGCGGGGAAATAGGAAGACCCAGTACTTC.

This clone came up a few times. DNA for the CDR3: TGTGCCAGCAGTGTTAATTTTCCCTTCTCTGGAAACACCATATATTTT. It is translated as CASSVNFPFSGNTIYF. The chain uses TRBV6-1 and TRBJ1-3; no firm D call. The CDR3 is made up of 16 amino acids. Between the trimmed V and J ends, which lost 4 bases and 0 bases, there was a span of 13 bases. Germline CDR1 and CDR2: MNHNS and SASEGT.

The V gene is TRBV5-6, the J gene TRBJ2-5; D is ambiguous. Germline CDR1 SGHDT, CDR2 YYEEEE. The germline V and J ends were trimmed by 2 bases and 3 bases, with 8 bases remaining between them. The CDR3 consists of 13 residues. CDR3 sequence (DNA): TGTGCCAGCAGCTTTTACAGTAAAGAGACCCAGTACTTC. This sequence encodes CASSFYSKETQYF.